Shown below are 23 T cell receptor beta chains from a single sample sequenced in a study of T cells in Graves' hyperthyroidism and ophthalmopathy. TCR beta CDR3 regions were amplified from RNA transcripts. The HTBI primer set served for first-round RT-PCR of the TCR CDR3. MiXCR, applied by TCRdb to the multiplex PCR reads, yields one record per CDR3 protein. The sample includes around 360,000 distinct CDR3 sequences, 15% of them seen just once. What was sequenced was blood. These receptors were taken from a woman aged 55 to 70 with Graves' ophthalmopathy.

The chain couples TRBV7-8 to TRBJ1-1, with 7 bases that match TRBD1. CDR1 and CDR2 (germline): SGHVS, FQNEAQ. With 4 bases clipped from V and 6 bases from J, the junction kept 8 bases outside the gene matches. The CDR3 covers 14 residues. The CDR3 DNA reads as TGTGCCAGCAGCTCAACAGGGGTGAGCGCTGAAGCTTTCTTT. It codes for CASSSTGVSAEAFF. The complete variable domain, with remaining parts taken from reference TRBV7-8 and TRBJ1-1, reads GAGVSQSPRYKVAKRGQDVALRCDPISGHVSLFWYQQALGQGPEFLTYFQNEAQLDKSGLPSDRFFAERPEGSVSTLKIQRTQQEDSAVYLCASSSTGVSAEAFFGQGTRLTVV.

This clonotype appeared a few times. The chain has TRBV24-1 and TRBJ2-5; D may match TRBD1 or TRBD2 (6 bases each). The CDR3 is 16 amino acids. The germline V and J ends were trimmed by 6 bases and 2 bases, with 18 bases remaining between them. From germline, CDR1 is KGHDR and CDR2 SFDVKD. The CDR3 sequence: CATSLDTGARQETQYF. The CDR3 DNA is TGTGCCACCAGTCTAGATACGGGGGCGCGGCAAGAGACCCAGTACTTC.

This clonotype was counted only a few times. V and J are TRBV6-2 or TRBV6-3 and TRBJ2-1; 7 nucleotides line up with TRBD1. The germline CDR1 and CDR2 sequences are MNHEY and SVGEGT. The CDR3 loop spans 15 amino acids. Unmatched junction bases numbered 8, after V lost 2 bases and J lost 7 bases. The CDR3 nucleotides are TGTGCCAGCAGTTACAGGGGGCGCAATTGGAATGAGCAGTTCTTC. It yields the protein CASSYRGRNWNEQFF.

The V and J genes are TRBV6-2 or TRBV6-3 and TRBJ2-7, with 9 bases matching TRBD2. The CDR3 consists of 19 residues. Germline V gene data show CDR1 as MNHEY and CDR2 as SVGEGT. The junction had 26 bases not matched to a gene; V was cut back by 8 bases and J by 6 bases. CDR3 nucleotides: TGTGCCAGCTCCCTCCGGGGGCAGGTTCGCGGGAGGGTCTCGAGCGAGCAGTACTTC. Protein: CASSLRGQVRGRVSSEQYF.

This clonotype appeared a few times. The chain joins TRBV3-1 to TRBJ2-5, with TRBD2 as a possible D gene (6 bases). CDR1 is LGHDT, CDR2 YNNKEL, per germline (reference sequence). The V gene lost 6 bases and the J gene lost 7 bases, with 9 bases spanning the gap. This CDR3 region has 11 residues. The CDR3, as DNA: TGTGCCAGCAGACTCGGGGGGACCCAGTACTTC. It yields the protein CASRLGGTQYF.

For this clonotype: Because the CDR3 is missing its conserved closing phenylalanine or tryptophan, this is likely a read error. The chain carries TRBV6-1 and TRBJ2-2, with D possibly being TRBD1 (6 bases). CDR1 is MNHNS, CDR2 SASEGT, per germline. V gave up 7 bases and J gave up 4 bases, with 13 bases separating them. CDR3 length: 14 residues. This chain's CDR3 is CASTRQVPTGELFS. CDR3 nucleotides: TGTGCCAGCACCCGACAGGTTCCCACCGGGGAGCTGTTTTCT.

The genes are TRBV2 and TRBJ2-3; 9 bases are a match to TRBD2. The length of the CDR3 is 15 residues. Germline-derived CDR1 and CDR2 are SNHLY and FYNNEI. V was clipped by 5 bases and J by 6 bases; unmatched bases: 9. The CDR3 bases are TGTGCCAGCAGTATCAGCGGGAGGTACATGGATACGCAGTATTTT. Translating it yields CASSISGRYMDTQYF.

J is TRBJ1-4 and V is TRBV6-1, with a possible D match to TRBD1 (5 bases). V lost 7 bases to trimming and J lost 5 bases, with 11 bases between them. The CDR3 runs to 13 residues. The germline CDR1 and CDR2 sequences are MNHNS and SASEGT. The CDR3 loop is CASTGTVNEKLFF. CDR3 DNA: TGTGCCAGCACTGGGACGGTCAATGAAAAACTGTTTTTT.

This clonotype was seen at least ten times. The genes are TRBV3-1 and TRBJ2-1, with D uncertain. The V end was cut by 2 bases, the J end by 5 bases, with 13 bases between. Germline CDR1 reads LGHDT; CDR2 reads YNNKEL (reference sequence). The CDR3 runs to 15 residues. The CDR3 loop is CASSQLAVVNNEQFF. Here the CDR3 DNA reads TGTGCCAGCAGCCAATTGGCGGTGGTGAACAATGAGCAGTTCTTC.

Only a few counts were recorded for this clonotype. Given a much more abundant clone one base away, this may be a read error. This chain links TRBV11-2 with TRBJ2-7; tentatively, D is TRBD2 (7 bases). V was cut by 3 bases and J by 5 bases, with 17 bases left in between. The CDR3 has 15 amino acids. Germline V gives CDR1 SGHAT, CDR2 FQNNGV. Written as DNA, the CDR3 is TGTGCCAGCAGCTTTGGCCCGGGGGGCACCCACGAGCAGTACTTC. It encodes CASSFGPGGTHEQYF. Based on the CDR3 plus reference TRBV11-2 and TRBJ2-7, the full variable domain is EAGVAQSPRYKIIEKRQSVAFWCNPISGHATLYWYQQILGQGPKLLIQFQNNGVVDDSQLPKDRFSAERLKGVDSTLKIQPAKLEDSAVYLCASSFGPGGTHEQYFGPGTRLTVT.

This clonotype was recorded at least ten times. This sequence joins TRBV18 and TRBJ1-6, with a weak D call TRBD1 (6 bases). V lost 2 bases and J 12 bases, leaving 11 bases between the germline ends. The CDR3 length is 13 residues. Germline loops: CDR1 KGHSH, CDR2 LQKENI. CDR3 residues: CASSPSEGGPLHF. DNA for the CDR3: TGTGCCAGCTCACCAAGCGAAGGGGGACCCCTCCACTTT.

Comment on this clonotype: Germline is not matched at one junction end, which may reflect a read error. V gene TRBV5-1 combines with J gene TRBJ2-2; TRBD2 might be the D (5 bases). This CDR3 contains 13 residues. Per germline, CDR1 SGHRS and CDR2 YFSETQ. The CDR3 loop reads CASSREGTGELLF. In DNA, the CDR3 is TGCGCCAGCAGCCGCGAGGGCACCGGGGAGCTGCTTTTT. Combining the CDR3 with reference TRBV5-1 and TRBJ2-2 gives the whole variable domain KAGVTQTPRYLIKTRGQQVTLSCSPISGHRSVSWYQQTPGQGLQFLFEYFSETQRNKGNFPGRFSGRQFSNSRSEMNVSTLELGDSALYLCASSREGTGELLFGEGSRLTVL.

The chain uses TRBV29-1 and TRBJ2-5; D remains unclear. Germline CDR1 SQVTM, CDR2 ANQGSEA. V was shortened by 2 bases and J by 0 bases, with 10 bases between the two germline ends. This CDR3 region has 14 residues. Here the CDR3 DNA reads TGCAGCGTTGAATGGCTTCTGTACCAAGAGACCCAGTACTTC. Translating it yields CSVEWLLYQETQYF.

This clonotype has just a few counts. The rearrangement links TRBV6-2 or TRBV6-3 to TRBJ1-1; D is perhaps TRBD1 (5 bases). Germline V gene lookup returns CDR1 MNHEY and CDR2 SVGEGT. V was cut by 0 bases and J by 8 bases, with 13 bases left in between. This CDR3 region has 14 residues. The CDR3 is CASSYSELRQEAFF. The CDR3, as DNA: TGTGCCAGCAGTTACTCGGAATTGCGACAGGAAGCTTTCTTT.

This clonotype was observed a handful of times. The chain joins TRBV18 to TRBJ2-7; D remains unclear. Germline-derived CDR1 and CDR2 are KGHSH and LQKENI. V was pared by 0 bases and J by 3 bases, with 6 bases between. CDR3 length equals 13 residues. The CDR3, as DNA: TGTGCCAGCTCACCACCGAACAACTACGAGCAGTACTTC. It translates to CASSPPNNYEQYF.

This clonotype showed up many times. This chain joins TRBV29-1 and TRBJ2-1, with D hard to call. The CDR3 covers 11 residues. Germline V gives CDR1 SQVTM, CDR2 ANQGSEA. Between the trimmed V and J ends, which lost 0 bases and 10 bases, there was a span of 7 bases. CDR3 DNA sequence: TGCAGCGTTGAAGATCGTGGAGAGCAGTTCTTC. Its translation: CSVEDRGEQFF.

The chain combines TRBV6-1 with TRBJ1-5; D gene ambiguous. Germline V CDR1 and CDR2: MNHNS, SASEGT. This CDR3 is built from 15 residues. Trimming stripped 5 bases from V and 8 bases from J, with 19 bases between. The CDR3 here is CASSQNTGAEEPQHF. The CDR3 bases are TGTGCCAGCAGTCAAAATACGGGTGCCGAGGAGCCCCAGCATTTT.

This clonotype has only a few counts. The rearrangement joins TRBV10-3 to TRBJ2-3; the match to TRBD1 covers 7 bases. The CDR3 totals 16 residues. V lost 5 bases and J lost 0; bases outside the gene matches: 8. In germline, CDR1 is ENHRY, CDR2 SYGVKD. The CDR3, as DNA: TGTGCCATCAGTAACGGACAGGATACAAGCACAGATACGCAGTATTTT. Amino acid sequence: CAISNGQDTSTDTQYF.

This clonotype showed up many times. The rearrangement uses TRBV2 and TRBJ2-3; a weak D match, TRBD2 (7 bases). Trimming took 1 base from V and 3 from J, leaving 14 bases between them. This CDR3 has 16 amino acids. Germline CDR1 reads SNHLY; CDR2 reads FYNNEI. DNA for the CDR3: TGTGCCAGCAGTGAAGTCGGGGGAGGGGGTACAGATACGCAGTATTTT. This sequence encodes CASSEVGGGGTDTQYF.

There are many counts of this clonotype. The V call is TRBV20-1, the J call TRBJ2-3; 9 nucleotides agree with TRBD2. After removal of 1 base from V and 7 bases from J, the junction contained 3 bases not matched to a gene. The CDR3 has 13 amino acids. Germline assignment: CDR1 DFQATT and CDR2 SNEGSKA (reference sequence). In nucleotides, the CDR3 is TGCAGTGCTAGAGGGAGCGGGAGGCATACGCAGTATTTT. It codes for CSARGSGRHTQYF.

In this sample, this clonotype turned up a few times. CDR3 bases: TGCAGTGCTAGAATGGGACTAGTGAACACCGGGGAGCTGTTTTTT. This sequence encodes CSARMGLVNTGELFF. The V gene is TRBV20-1, the J gene TRBJ2-2, with 8 bases matching TRBD2. CDR3 length: 15 residues. V lost 2 bases to trimming and J lost 1 base; unmatched junction nucleotides: 3. Germline lookup yields CDR1 DFQATT and CDR2 SNEGSKA (reference sequence).

This clonotype was seen a handful of times. V gene TRBV10-3 combines with J gene TRBJ2-5, with 12 bases identical to TRBD1. Trimming at V came to 10 bases and at J to 5 bases, leaving 5 bases not matched to a gene. The CDR3 has 13 amino acids. Germline V gives CDR1 ENHRY, CDR2 SYGVKD. CDR3 bases: TGTGCCACCTGGGACAGGGGGCCGGAGACCCAGTACTTC. It yields the protein CATWDRGPETQYF.

J is TRBJ2-1 and V is TRBV24-1; 8 bases fit TRBD1. This CDR3 region has 15 residues. Germline trimming cut 4 bases from V and 7 bases from J; bases unmatched to any gene: 8. Looked up from germline, CDR1 is KGHDR and CDR2 is SFDVKD. CDR3 loop: CATSEPDRGSNEQFF. Here the CDR3 DNA reads TGTGCCACCAGTGAGCCCGACAGGGGATCGAATGAGCAGTTCTTC.